These 20 T cell receptor beta chains came from one sample sequenced in a study of cytotoxic CD8 clonotypes in ibrutinib-treated CLL. Data came from immunoSEQ multiplex PCR; TCRdb stores just in-frame clones and leaves some out. The sample has about 140,000 clones, 76% seen once. The starting material was PBMCs, obtained after 24 months of ibrutinib treatment. The origin of the receptors is a human donor with chronic lymphocytic leukemia.

This rearrangement joins TRBV7-2 to TRBJ1-5; no clear D. V lost 1 base, J lost 4 bases, and 5 bases lay in between. This CDR3 is 13 amino acids long. Germline V CDR1 and CDR2: SGHTA, FQGNSA. CDR3 nucleotides: TGTGCCAGCAGCTTAGGAAGGAATCAGCCCCAGCATTTT. This gives the protein CASSLGRNQPQHF.

This clone was observed a single time. This sequence joins TRBV5-4 and TRBJ2-5, with D perhaps matching TRBD2 (5 bases). Germline loops: CDR1 SGHNT, CDR2 YYREEE (reference sequence). The V end lost 4 bases, the J end lost 9 bases, and 22 bases lay between the germline ends. This CDR3 region has 15 residues. The CDR3 region is CASSTNAAALEAQYF. CDR3 nucleotide sequence: TGTGCCAGCAGCACCAACGCGGCCGCGTTGGAGGCCCAGTACTTC.

This clone was recorded only once. V is TRBV7-2 and J is TRBJ1-2, with a weak D call TRBD1 (6 bases). Between the trimmed V and J ends, which lost 5 bases and 0 bases, there was a span of 13 bases. Germline V gene lookup returns CDR1 SGHTA and CDR2 FQGNSA. This CDR3 region has 15 residues. The CDR3 DNA reads as TGTGCCAGCAGCCTCGGACAGTCGGCTAACTATGGCTACACCTTC. This encodes CASSLGQSANYGYTF.

This clone showed up just a few times. The chain couples TRBV7-2 to TRBJ1-5, with a weak D call TRBD1 (5 bases). Germline CDR1 SGHTA, CDR2 FQGNSA. The V end lost 1 base, the J end lost 4 bases, and 11 bases lay between the germline ends. This CDR3 is built from 15 residues. This CDR3 is CASSLGQGRNQPQHF. CDR3 nucleotides: TGTGCCAGCAGCTTAGGGCAGGGACGGAATCAGCCCCAGCATTTT.

The chain has TRBV10-3 and TRBJ2-7; maybe TRBD2 (6 bases). The germline V gene has CDR1 ENHRY and CDR2 SYGVKD. V lost 10 bases, J lost 0 bases, and 16 bases lay in between. This CDR3 contains 14 residues. This chain's CDR3 is CATRALGSSYEQYF. CDR3 DNA: TGTGCCACCAGGGCCCTCGGGAGCTCCTACGAGCAGTACTTC.

The chain combines TRBV6-6 with TRBJ2-2, with no clear D. Germline assignment: CDR1 MNHNY and CDR2 SVGAGI (reference sequence). V was shortened by 0 bases and J by 2 bases, with 4 bases between the two germline ends. The CDR3 sequence is 14 residues long. The CDR3 region is CASSYSTNTGELFF. CDR3 bases: TGTGCCAGCAGTTACTCGACTAACACCGGGGAGCTGTTTTTT.

This chain uses TRBV6-6 with TRBJ2-3; perhaps TRBD2 as D (5 bases). CDR3 length equals 13 residues. Trimming stripped 7 bases from V and 1 base from J, with 9 bases between. Germline V gene sequence: CDR1 MNHNY, CDR2 SVGAGI (reference sequence). Here the CDR3 DNA reads TGTGCCAGCACGTCGAGGGGCACAGATACGCAGTATTTT. It specifies CASTSRGTDTQYF.

The chain joins TRBV5-4 to TRBJ1-5; D unclear. V was clipped by 7 bases and J by 9 bases, with 8 bases between them. This CDR3 comprises 10 residues. Per the germline V gene, CDR1 is SGHNT and CDR2 is YYREEE (reference sequence). CDR3 protein: CASQPGPQHF. CDR3 DNA: TGTGCCAGCCAACCTGGGCCCCAGCATTTT.

The rearrangement joins TRBV19 to TRBJ1-5; D gene unclear. Germline assignment: CDR1 LNHDA and CDR2 SQIVND (reference sequence). V was cut by 1 base and J by 9 bases, with 7 bases left in between. The CDR3 totals 12 residues. CDR3 in DNA: TGTGCCAGTAGTATAGCTGCTGGGCCCCAGCATTTT. It is translated as CASSIAAGPQHF.

The V gene is TRBV28, the J gene TRBJ1-2, with TRBD1 identical over 8 bases. CDR1 and CDR2 (germline): MDHEN, SYDVKM. J was trimmed by 4 bases and V by 5 bases; bases with no gene match: 3. CDR3 size: 13 residues. This CDR3 is CASSTGQGYGYTF. The DNA for the CDR3 is TGTGCCAGCAGTACCGGACAGGGCTATGGCTACACCTTC.

The chain links TRBV30 to TRBJ1-5; no reliable D call. V was pared by 2 bases and J by 4 bases, with 12 bases between. The germline V gene has CDR1 GTSNPN and CDR2 SVGIG (reference sequence). The CDR3 is 14 residues long. The CDR3 DNA reads TGTGCCTGGAGTTTTGGGCCAGCAAATCAGCCCCAGCATTTT. Protein: CAWSFGPANQPQHF.

This clone was observed a handful of times. The chain joins TRBV5-6 to TRBJ2-7, with 7 nucleotides matching TRBD2. With 4 bases clipped from V and 2 bases from J, the junction kept 9 bases outside the gene matches. CDR3 size: 15 residues. Germline loops: CDR1 SGHDT, CDR2 YYEEEE. The CDR3 DNA reads as TGTGCCAGCAGCACCCGGGACTACCTAACCTACGAGCAGTACTTC. As protein: CASSTRDYLTYEQYF.

The chain has TRBV9 and TRBJ2-1; D might be TRBD1 (6 bases). The CDR3 length is 15 residues. Trimming removed 4 bases from V and 8 bases from J, with 19 bases in between. Germline V lookup: CDR1 SGDLS, CDR2 YYNGEE. The CDR3 protein is CASSPNRAPAYEQFF. In DNA, the CDR3 is TGTGCCAGCAGCCCAAACAGGGCCCCGGCGTATGAGCAGTTCTTC.

J is TRBJ1-4 and V is TRBV18; no reliable D call. Per the germline V gene, CDR1 is KGHSH and CDR2 is LQKENI. This CDR3 has 14 residues. The V end lost 3 bases, the J end lost 5 bases, and 10 bases lay between the germline ends. CDR3 residues: CASSPGSRNEKLFF. The CDR3 bases are TGTGCCAGCTCACCGGGGAGCAGGAATGAAAAACTGTTTTTT.

This clone was counted a few times. This chain joins TRBV19 and TRBJ2-3, with D possibly TRBD2 on 6 matching bases. The CDR3 has 13 amino acids. The V gene's germline CDR1 is LNHDA and CDR2 SQIVND (reference sequence). V gave up 4 bases and J gave up 4 bases, with 9 bases separating them. The chain's CDR3 is CASSSGVPDTQYF. Here the CDR3 DNA reads TGTGCCAGTAGTAGCGGGGTCCCAGATACGCAGTATTTT.

This clone was detected a few times. Here the CDR3 DNA reads TGCGCCAGCAGCTTGTCCGGGGGAAGCACTGAAGCTTTCTTT. This gives the protein CASSLSGGSTEAFF. V usage is TRBV5-1 and J usage is TRBJ1-1, with D possibly matching TRBD1 (5 bases). The germline V gene encodes CDR1 SGHRS and CDR2 YFSETQ. CDR3 size: 14 residues. V was pared by 1 base and J by 4 bases, with 11 bases between.

This clone was counted many times. The V and J genes are TRBV29-1 and TRBJ1-1, with D unclear. CDR1 is SQVTM, CDR2 ANQGSEA, per germline. This CDR3 is built from 12 residues. V gave up 4 bases and J gave up 3 bases, with 9 bases separating them. The CDR3 coding sequence is TGCAGCGTTGTGGTCCAGGACACTGAAGCTTTCTTT. Its protein product is CSVVVQDTEAFF.

The V gene is TRBV25-1, the J gene TRBJ1-6; D is uncertain. The CDR3 consists of 18 residues. Trimming stripped 0 bases from V and 4 bases from J, with 16 bases between. Germline V gene data show CDR1 as MGHDK and CDR2 as SYGVNS. The CDR3 reads CASSEYGQAFGYNSPLHF. The CDR3 DNA sequence: TGTGCCAGCAGTGAATACGGGCAGGCCTTCGGATATAATTCACCCCTCCACTTT.

This chain uses TRBV5-1 with TRBJ1-2; D not certain. The CDR3 is made up of 14 amino acids. V dropped 0 bases and J dropped 3 bases, with 9 bases sitting between them. Per the germline V gene, CDR1 is SGHRS and CDR2 is YFSETQ. CDR3 coding DNA: TGCGCCAGCAGCTTGGAGCACGGCTACTATGGCTACACCTTC. Its protein product is CASSLEHGYYGYTF. Variable domain in full (rest from reference TRBV5-1 and TRBJ1-2): KAGVTQTPRYLIKTRGQQVTLSCSPISGHRSVSWYQQTPGQGLQFLFEYFSETQRNKGNFPGRFSGRQFSNSRSEMNVSTLELGDSALYLCASSLEHGYYGYTFGSGTRLTVV.

The rearrangement joins TRBV6-1 to TRBJ2-7; TRBD1 or TRBD2 may be the D gene (6 bases each). The CDR3 loop spans 18 amino acids. Germline V CDR1 and CDR2: MNHNS, SASEGT. V lost 4 bases and J lost 2, with 24 bases in between. The CDR3 region has the DNA TGTGCCAGCAGTGGGGGGGCTTACAGGACCGCCTCGCCCTACGAGCAGTACTTC. Translated, it gives CASSGGAYRTASPYEQYF.